This T cell receptor beta chain was captured in a study of cytotoxic CD8 clonotypes in ibrutinib-treated CLL. Looking at the study overall: Response specimens were obtained following a median treatment duration of 12 months, with a range of 6 to 36.

A note on this clone: The antigen remains undetermined.

Only in-frame clones appear in the TCRdb table, and some are missing; sequencing was by immunoSEQ multiplex PCR. The sample includes tens of thousands of clones, around 72% seen only once; the top ten take approximately 6.9%. Notes on the study in general: Researchers report that baseline clonality outpaced age-matched healthy donors and tracked circulating CD8+ T-cell counts. Rising at ibrutinib response, clonality subsequently fell back toward baseline at progression.

The CDR3 has 16 amino acids. Trimming removed 3 bases from V and 1 base from J, with 12 bases in between. The germline CDR1 and CDR2 sequences are MDHEN and SYDVKM. Here the sequenced sample was PBMCs, taken before ibrutinib treatment. The TCR originated in a human donor with chronic lymphocytic leukemia. The chain employs TRBV28 and TRBJ2-2; tentative D call: TRBD2 (6 bases). The CDR3 sequence: CASSLPGGMNTGELFF. The CDR3 region has the DNA TGTGCCAGCAGTTTGCCGGGCGGGATGAACACCGGGGAGCTGTTTTTT.